This T cell receptor (beta chain) originates from a study of cytotoxic CD8 clonotypes in ibrutinib-treated CLL. TCRdb's copy holds only in-frame clones and misses some; the assay was immunoSEQ multiplex PCR. Of around 200,000 clones listed, roughly 77% are singletons. Study-wide results and caveats: Treatment left the uncommon public clonotypes either contracted or stable in frequency.

Comment on this clone: No antigen is known for it.

CDR3 length: 15 amino acids. V was trimmed by 4 bases and J by 5 bases, leaving 14 bases between them. The germline gives CDR1 SEHNR, CDR2 FQNEAQ (reference sequence). The chain carries TRBV7-9 and TRBJ2-2; D may be TRBD2 (6 bases). The clonotype was recovered from a human donor with chronic lymphocytic leukemia. Source: PBMCs, taken after 12 months of ibrutinib treatment. The CDR3 sequence: CASSSPGLLTGELFF. In nucleotides, the CDR3 is TGTGCCAGCAGCTCCCCGGGACTGCTAACCGGGGAGCTGTTTTTT. Combining the CDR3 with reference TRBV7-9 and TRBJ2-2 gives the whole variable domain DTGVSQNPRHKITKRGQNVTFRCDPISEHNRLYWYRQTLGQGPEFLTYFQNEAQLEKSRLLSDRFSAERPKGSFSTLEIQRTEQGDSAMYLCASSSPGLLTGELFFGEGSRLTVL.